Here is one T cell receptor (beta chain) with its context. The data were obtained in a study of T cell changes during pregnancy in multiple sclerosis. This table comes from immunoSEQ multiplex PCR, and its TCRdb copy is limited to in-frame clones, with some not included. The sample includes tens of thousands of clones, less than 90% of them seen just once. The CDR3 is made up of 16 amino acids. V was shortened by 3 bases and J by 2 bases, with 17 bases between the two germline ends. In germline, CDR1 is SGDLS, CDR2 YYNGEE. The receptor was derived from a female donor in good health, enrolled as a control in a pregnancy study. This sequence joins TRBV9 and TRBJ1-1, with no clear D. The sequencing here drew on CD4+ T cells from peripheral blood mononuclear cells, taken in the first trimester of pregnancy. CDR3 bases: TGTGCCAGCAGCGCACAAGGCTGGCAGGCTAACACTGAAGCTTTCTTT. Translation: CASSAQGWQANTEAFF.